The subject of this entry is one TCR beta chain. Antigen specificity is unknown. The data were taken from a study of cytomegalovirus exposure and HLA in healthy donors. For the study at large: Among 398 genotyped donors, 65% to 90% fell in the Caucasian-associated ancestry cluster. Regarding the study as a whole: In a later analysis, 15,000 to 20,000 TCR beta sequences were associated with HLA alleles at 0.05 false discovery rate.

The study ran its PCR with 60 Vbeta and 13 Jbeta primers. The protocol was immunoSEQ multiplex PCR, while the TCRdb copy is restricted to in-frame clones and leaves out a portion. The table records over 200,000 clones, 70% to 90% of them present only once. Unmatched junction bases numbered 5, after V lost 1 base and J lost 4 bases. CDR1 and CDR2 (germline): MGHDK, SYGVNS. The CDR3 is 16 amino acids. Specimen: PBMCs. This rearrangement joins TRBV25-1 to TRBJ2-1; 9 bases fit TRBD1. The clonotype comes from a human donor in good health. CDR3: CASSESGTGQYNEQFF. The CDR3 DNA is TGTGCCAGCAGTGAATCTGGGACAGGGCAATACAATGAGCAGTTCTTC.